The 17 T cell receptor beta chains given below trace back to one sample, sequenced in a study of metastatic and nonmetastatic thyroid tumors. From the PCR reads, TCRdb re-called clones with MiXCR. Of over 50,000 clones in the sample, 25% to 35% are singletons; the top ten hold 15% to 20%. Patients were all untreated before their thyroid surgery. Material for sequencing was blood. The receptors derive from a female donor with papillary thyroid cancer or a benign thyroid nodule (not recorded which). Some clones in this sample may be carry-over from other donors' samples.

This clone appeared a few times. V gene TRBV6-2 or TRBV6-3 combines with J gene TRBJ2-5, with 12 bases identical to TRBD2. CDR1 and CDR2 from the germline V gene are MNHEY and SVGEGT. Unmatched junction bases numbered 17, after V lost 2 bases and J lost 4 bases. This CDR3 contains 20 residues. As DNA, the CDR3 is TGTGCCAGCAGTTACACCATCCCAACTAGCGGGAGGAGCGGGGGAGAGACCCAGTACTTC. Protein: CASSYTIPTSGRSGGETQYF.

CDR3 DNA: TGTGCCACCTTCGTCCCTACCGGGACAGGGGACGAGCAGTACTTC. Encoded protein: CATFVPTGTGDEQYF. This chain uses TRBV6-1 with TRBJ2-7; 10 positions agree with TRBD1. V was clipped by 10 bases and J by 5 bases; unmatched bases: 14. The CDR3 covers 15 residues. CDR1 and CDR2 from the germline V gene are MNHNS and SASEGT.

This clone was seen many times. One end of the junction fails to match germline, which may point to a read error. V is TRBV7-7 and J is TRBJ1-2; TRBD1 agrees at 9 bases. Germline V lookup: CDR1 SSHAT, CDR2 FNYEAQ (reference sequence). This CDR3 has 15 amino acids. CDR3 loop: CASSFITGGNYGYTF. CDR3 nucleotide sequence: TGTGCTAGCAGCTTTATTACAGGGGGCAACTATGGCTACACCTTC.

CDR3 nucleotides: TGTGCCAGCTCACCAACCTCTGGAAACACCATATATTTT. It specifies CASSPTSGNTIYF. The V call is TRBV18, the J call TRBJ1-3; the D is unclear. Trimming removed 2 bases at V and 0 bases at J, with 2 bases between. This CDR3 has 13 amino acids. Per germline, CDR1 KGHSH and CDR2 LQKENI.

The chain links TRBV27 to TRBJ2-1; D not certain. Per the germline V gene, CDR1 is MNHEY and CDR2 is SMNVEV (reference sequence). This CDR3 is 17 amino acids long. The V gene lost 2 bases and the J gene lost 8 bases, with 22 bases spanning the gap. CDR3 loop: CASSLDPSRRSWDEQFF. CDR3 DNA: TGTGCCAGCAGTTTAGATCCTAGTCGGCGAAGTTGGGATGAGCAGTTCTTC.

There are a few counts of this clone. V usage is TRBV27 and J usage is TRBJ1-6; D gene ambiguous. There are 14 residues in the CDR3. Between the trimmed V and J ends, which lost 6 bases and 4 bases, there was a span of 10 bases. Per the germline V gene, CDR1 is MNHEY and CDR2 is SMNVEV (reference sequence). CDR3 DNA: TGTGCCAGCAGGCTGCCCCAGTATAATTCACCCCTCCACTTT. This gives the protein CASRLPQYNSPLHF.

This clone ranks as medium-sized (0.01 to 0.1%). The rearrangement joins TRBV19 to TRBJ1-2; D gene ambiguous. V was shortened by 1 base and J by 5 bases, with 14 bases between the two germline ends. CDR1 LNHDA and CDR2 SQIVND come from the germline V gene (reference sequence). The CDR3 has 15 residues. This CDR3 is CASSIAFLDGYGYTF. DNA for the CDR3: TGTGCCAGTAGTATAGCTTTTCTCGACGGTTATGGCTACACCTTC.

V usage is TRBV20-1 and J usage is TRBJ2-7; TRBD2 aligns across 10 bases. V lost 5 bases, J lost 3 bases, and 13 bases stayed unmatched. Germline CDR1 reads DFQATT; CDR2 reads SNEGSKA (reference sequence). The CDR3 is 16 amino acids. The CDR3 region has the DNA TGCAGTGCTCCCTCAGCCCTAGCGGGAGTTATCTACGAGCAGTACTTC. This translates into CSAPSALAGVIYEQYF.

The chain couples TRBV27 to TRBJ2-1; TRBD1 agrees at 10 bases. Germline trimming cut 6 bases from V and 4 bases from J; bases unmatched to any gene: 6. The germline V gene has CDR1 MNHEY and CDR2 SMNVEV (reference sequence). The CDR3 spans 15 residues. The CDR3 bases are TGTGCCAGCAGGCTAACGGGACAGGGGTACAATGAGCAGTTCTTC. Protein: CASRLTGQGYNEQFF.

This clone was picked up many times. This specimen includes other DNA sequences encoding the same CDR3. The J gene is TRBJ2-7, the V gene TRBV29-1; no firm D call. The CDR3 has 11 amino acids. Trimming left V 2 bases short and J 4 bases short, with 6 bases between. From germline, CDR1 is SQVTM and CDR2 ANQGSEA. This CDR3 reads CSVESGYEQYF. DNA for the CDR3: TGCAGCGTTGAATCGGGTTACGAGCAGTACTTC.

The rearrangement uses TRBV6-1 and TRBJ1-1; tentatively, D is TRBD1 (5 bases). This CDR3 spans 15 amino acids. Trimming cost V 3 bases and J 4 bases, with 15 bases left between them. Germline V gene sequence: CDR1 MNHNS, CDR2 SASEGT. CDR3 amino acids: CASSEGRGMVTEAFF. The CDR3, as DNA: TGTGCCAGCAGTGAGGGGAGGGGAATGGTCACTGAAGCTTTCTTT.

The chain joins TRBV19 to TRBJ2-3; 8 bases align to TRBD1. The germline V gene encodes CDR1 LNHDA and CDR2 SQIVND (reference sequence). This CDR3 comprises 17 residues. J was trimmed by 8 bases and V by 3 bases; bases with no gene match: 16. CDR3 protein: CASSMGRRTGSRGTQYF. CDR3 sequence (DNA): TGTGCCAGTAGTATGGGTAGGCGGACAGGGTCCCGAGGTACGCAGTATTTT.

This sequence joins TRBV6-1 and TRBJ2-1, with D possibly being TRBD2 (6 bases). The CDR3 covers 14 residues. Trimming pared 4 bases from V and 4 bases from J, leaving 11 bases between. The germline CDR1 and CDR2 sequences are MNHNS and SASEGT. The CDR3: CASSGWEDYNEQFF. CDR3 sequence (DNA): TGTGCCAGCAGTGGATGGGAGGATTACAATGAGCAGTTCTTC.

This chain connects TRBV19 to TRBJ2-1; TRBD1 might be the D (8 bases). Germline V lookup: CDR1 LNHDA, CDR2 SQIVND (reference sequence). This CDR3 spans 13 amino acids. Deletions cut 5 bases from V and 10 bases from J, with 15 bases between. This CDR3 reads CASSLTGEGEQFF. As DNA, the CDR3 is TGTGCCAGTAGTTTGACAGGGGAGGGCGAGCAGTTCTTC.

The CDR3 nucleotides are TGTGCCACCAGCCCAGACAGACTCACCGGGGAGCTGTTTTTT. Translated: CATSPDRLTGELFF. This chain links TRBV24-1 with TRBJ2-2; possible D gene TRBD1, 5 bases. CDR1 and CDR2 from the germline V gene are KGHDR and SFDVKD. Between the trimmed V and J ends, which lost 7 bases and 4 bases, there was a span of 12 bases. This CDR3 region has 14 residues.

By share of the sample, this clone is medium-sized (0.01 to 0.1%). This rearrangement joins TRBV28 to TRBJ1-5; tentative D call: TRBD1 (5 bases). Looked up from germline, CDR1 is MDHEN and CDR2 is SYDVKM. The CDR3 spans 14 residues. Trimming took off 7 bases at V and 6 bases at J, with 16 bases between the two ends. CDR3 sequence: CASNTGTAIQPQHF. In nucleotides, the CDR3 is TGTGCCAGCAATACCGGGACCGCCATTCAGCCCCAGCATTTT.

By share, this clone counts as medium-sized. V is TRBV7-2 and J is TRBJ2-3; D is unresolved. This CDR3 has 12 residues. CDR1 and CDR2 from the germline V gene are SGHTA and FQGNSA. V dropped 2 bases and J dropped 4 bases, with 4 bases sitting between them. The CDR3 loop reads CASSLKADTQYF. CDR3 nucleotides: TGTGCCAGCAGCTTAAAGGCAGATACGCAGTATTTT.